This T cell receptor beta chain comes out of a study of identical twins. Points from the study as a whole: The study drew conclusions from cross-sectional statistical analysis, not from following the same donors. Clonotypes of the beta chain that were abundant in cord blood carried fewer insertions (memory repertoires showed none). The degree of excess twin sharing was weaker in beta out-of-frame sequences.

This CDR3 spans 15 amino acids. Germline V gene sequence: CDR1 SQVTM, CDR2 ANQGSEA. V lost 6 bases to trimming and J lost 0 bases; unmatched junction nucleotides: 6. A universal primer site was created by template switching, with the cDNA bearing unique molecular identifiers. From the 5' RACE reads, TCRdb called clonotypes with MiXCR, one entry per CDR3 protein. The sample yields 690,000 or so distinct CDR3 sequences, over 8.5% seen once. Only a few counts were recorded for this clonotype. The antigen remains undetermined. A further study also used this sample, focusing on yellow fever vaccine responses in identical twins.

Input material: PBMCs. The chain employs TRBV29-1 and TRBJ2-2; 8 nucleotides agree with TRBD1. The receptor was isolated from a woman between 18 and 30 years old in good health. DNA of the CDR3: TGCAGCGTAGTTAGACAGGGGACGAACACCGGGGAGCTGTTTTTT. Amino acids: CSVVRQGTNTGELFF.